The clone carrying this T cell receptor (beta chain) was counted many times. This CDR3 is 14 amino acids long. Germline assignment: CDR1 LNHDA and CDR2 SQIVND (reference sequence). Trimming stripped 6 bases from V and 1 base from J, with 12 bases between. The data were obtained in a study of Graves' ophthalmopathy and Graves' hyperthyroidism. For repertoire sequencing, the TCR beta CDR3 regions were amplified from RNA transcripts. HTBI primers were used in a first-round RT-PCR, which preceded a second-round multiplex PCR. TCRdb itself ran the multiplex PCR reads through MiXCR, one entry per CDR3 protein. This table holds 200,000 to 250,000 distinct CDR3 sequences, roughly 21% found once.

This receptor was taken from a woman aged 45-59 years with Graves' ophthalmopathy. The sequenced sample consisted of peripheral blood. This rearrangement joins TRBV19 to TRBJ2-5; possible D gene TRBD2, 5 bases. The CDR3 loop reads CASSPPGSQETQYF. The DNA of the CDR3 is TGTGCCAGTAGCCCCCCGGGGTCCCAAGAGACCCAGTACTTC.